The 15 T cell receptor beta chains presented below share a single source sample, sequenced in a study of CXCR3-negative and CXCR3-positive naive CD8 T cells. TRB cDNA libraries were made by UMI-labeled 5' RACE. TCRdb reprocessed the 5' RACE reads and stores each CDR3 protein as one record, lacking DNA. Recorded for this sample: tens of thousands of distinct CDR3 sequences. Sample: memory CD8+ T cells from blood. The receptor source for this set is a human donor in good health. Some clones in this sample may be carry-over from other donors' samples.

This rearrangement joins TRBV27 to TRBJ1-5; no DNA is available, so the TRBD1 call from TCRdb remains unchecked. The CDR3 has 16 residues. CDR1 MNHEY and CDR2 SMNVEV come from the germline V gene (reference sequence). The CDR3 loop reads CASSPGDERGNQPQHF.

V gene TRBV14 combines with J gene TRBJ2-3. The CDR3 loop spans 13 amino acids. Germline CDR1 is SGHDN and CDR2 is FVKESK. This chain's CDR3 is CASSQGVTDTQYF.

The CDR3 reads CASSWGTGADTEAFF. The chain recombines TRBV13 with TRBJ1-1; the TCRdb D gene call, TRBD1, has no DNA to confirm it. Germline lookup yields CDR1 PRHDT and CDR2 FYEKMQ (reference sequence). The CDR3 covers 15 residues.

V and J are TRBV12-5 and TRBJ2-1; TCRdb proposes TRBD1, but this gene call is untestable without DNA. The CDR3 loop spans 12 amino acids. Germline V gene lookup returns CDR1 LGHNT and CDR2 FRNRAP. The CDR3 here is CASGFLTGRQFF.

The rearrangement uses TRBV5-5 and TRBJ1-6; the TCRdb call, TRBD1, lacks DNA for checking. The V gene's germline CDR1 is SGHKS and CDR2 YYEKEE (reference sequence). The CDR3 totals 17 residues. This CDR3 is CASSLAPLGTHNSPLHF.

The rearrangement joins TRBV20-1 to TRBJ2-7. This CDR3 comprises 13 residues. Germline V gives CDR1 DFQATT, CDR2 SNEGSKA (reference sequence). The CDR3 is CSATSTLIHEQYF.

The V call is TRBV12-3 or TRBV12-4, the J call TRBJ2-1. CDR3 size: 12 residues. The CDR3 protein is CASSWTINEQFF.

The chain joins TRBV27 to TRBJ1-3; checking the TCRdb D call of TRBD1 is not possible without DNA. Germline V lookup: CDR1 MNHEY, CDR2 SMNVEV (reference sequence). CDR3 size: 18 residues. This CDR3 is CASSLFFDRGPFGDTIYF.

The chain joins TRBV7-9 to TRBJ2-1; without DNA, the TCRdb call of TRBD1 cannot be checked. The CDR3 spans 13 residues. From germline, CDR1 is SEHNR and CDR2 FQNEAQ (reference sequence). CDR3 in amino acids: CASSWGSALEQFF.

V is TRBV5-1 and J is TRBJ2-7; TCRdb designates TRBD1, a call that cannot be tested without DNA. The CDR3 length is 13 residues. Germline CDR1 reads SGHRS; CDR2 reads YFSETQ. This chain's CDR3 is CASSTGQRNEQYF.

The chain couples TRBV7-9 to TRBJ2-3; TCRdb's D call of TRBD1 is untestable without DNA. Germline V gene data show CDR1 as SEHNR and CDR2 as FQNEAQ (reference sequence). This CDR3 comprises 15 residues. The CDR3 reads CASSPRDREADTQYF. The full variable domain, its missing parts supplied by reference TRBV7-9 and TRBJ2-3, is DTGVSQNPRHKITKRGQNVTFRCDPISEHNRLYWYRQTLGQGPEFLTYFQNEAQLEKSRLLSDRFSAERPKGSFSTLEIQRTEQGDSAMYLCASSPRDREADTQYFGPGTRLTVL.

The chain has TRBV7-9 and TRBJ2-7; the D call of TRBD2 rests on TCRdb alone, since no DNA is present to check it. CDR1 and CDR2 from the germline V gene are SEHNR and FQNEAQ (reference sequence). The CDR3 covers 15 residues. This CDR3 is CASSSRLDRSYEQYF. Full variable domain (outside the CDR3, taken from reference TRBV7-9 and TRBJ2-7): DTGVSQNPRHKITKRGQNVTFRCDPISEHNRLYWYRQTLGQGPEFLTYFQNEAQLEKSRLLSDRFSAERPKGSFSTLEIQRTEQGDSAMYLCASSSRLDRSYEQYFGPGTRLTVT.

The chain joins TRBV2 to TRBJ2-1; the D call from TCRdb, TRBD1, cannot be confirmed without DNA. Germline V gives CDR1 SNHLY, CDR2 FYNNEI. This CDR3 is 15 amino acids long. The CDR3: CASSVVGGSYNEQFF.

The V call is TRBV28, the J call TRBJ2-3; TCRdb selects TRBD2, and the lack of DNA leaves this call unchecked. The length of the CDR3 is 18 residues. CDR1 MDHEN and CDR2 SYDVKM come from the germline V gene. CDR3 in amino acids: CASSFDLKTSGSQDTQYF.

The chain's CDR3 is CSAREWARGTYEQYF. J is TRBJ2-7 and V is TRBV20-1; the TRBD1 assignment by TCRdb is unverifiable without DNA. This CDR3 has 15 amino acids. In germline, CDR1 is DFQATT, CDR2 SNEGSKA (reference sequence).